This TCR beta chain emerged from a study of identical twins. The table lists this clonotype with many counts. Antigen unknown. Germline CDR1 reads SQVTM; CDR2 reads ANQGSEA. This CDR3 spans 15 amino acids. The V and J ends lost 6 bases and 8 bases, in that order; junction bases with no gene match: 14. Regarding the study as a whole: For cord blood, abundant beta clonotypes had fewer insertions, unlike memory repertoires, which showed none.

A universal primer site arose from template switching, and cDNA bore unique molecular identifiers. TCRdb redid the calling of the 5' RACE reads with MiXCR, one entry per CDR3 protein. The sample shows 250,000 or so distinct CDR3 sequences, roughly 7.5% of them seen only once. These data were also filed under a second study, of yellow fever vaccine responses in identical twins.

The sequencing sample was made of CD8+ T cells sorted from blood. This receptor was identified in a woman aged 18 to 35 in good health. This chain connects TRBV29-1 to TRBJ2-1, with 9 bases that match TRBD1. The CDR3 DNA follows: TGCAGCGTCTCCCTCCGGGACAGGGTTTTGGATGAGCAGTTCTTC. This encodes CSVSLRDRVLDEQFF.